Shown below are 5 T cell receptor beta chains from a single sample sequenced in a study of blood T cells in healthy people across ages. The authors ran a second PCR of 7 to 11 cycles using a sample-barcoded 5' primer and a J-beta primer mix. One entry per CDR3 protein results from TCRdb running MiXCR on the 5' RACE reads. The sample has about 1,500,000 distinct CDR3 sequences, roughly 28% seen once; the top ten hold around 7.7%. The sequenced material came from blood. All receptors derive from a woman aged 30 to 39 in good health.

The sample holds many counts of this clonotype. This chain uses TRBV11-3 with TRBJ1-2; D not certain. Per the germline V gene, CDR1 is SGHNT and CDR2 is YENEEA. This CDR3 contains 11 residues. Trimming removed 0 bases at V and 10 bases at J, with 6 bases between. The CDR3 DNA is TGTGCCAGCAGCTTAGACTGGGTCTACACCTTC. This gives the protein CASSLDWVYTF. The complete variable domain, with remaining parts taken from reference TRBV11-3 and TRBJ1-2, reads EAGVVQSPRYKIIEKKQPVAFWCNPISGHNTLYWYLQNLGQGPELLIRYENEEAVDDSQLPKDRFSAERLKGVDSTLKIQPAELGDSAVYLCASSLDWVYTFGSGTRLTVV.

This clonotype was counted a few times. The chain is built from TRBV12-3 or TRBV12-4 and TRBJ2-5, with unresolved D. The CDR3 spans 14 residues. V was cut by 1 base and J by 5 bases, with 11 bases left in between. CDR3 in amino acids: CASSLGPPAETQYF. Written as DNA, the CDR3 is TGTGCCAGCAGTTTAGGGCCCCCGGCGGAGACCCAGTACTTC.

The chain carries TRBV7-2 and TRBJ2-7; TRBD1 matches at 8 bases. CDR1 is SGHTA, CDR2 FQGNSA, per germline. The CDR3 is made up of 15 amino acids. J was trimmed by 1 base and V by 5 bases; bases with no gene match: 7. The CDR3 loop is CASSRGGQGSYEQYF. In nucleotides, the CDR3 is TGTGCCAGCAGCCGAGGCGGACAGGGTTCCTACGAGCAGTACTTC.

A remark on this clonotype: A read error may be the cause here, since a much bigger clone is one base away. The chain employs TRBV7-2 and TRBJ2-5; weak D call: TRBD2 (5 bases). The CDR3 has 15 amino acids. CDR1 and CDR2 (germline): SGHTA, FQGNSA. CDR3 in DNA: TGTGTCAGCAGCTTAGGTCTAGCAATCGTAGAGACCCAGTACTTC. It encodes CVSSLGLAIVETQYF.

The chain is built from TRBV6-2 or TRBV6-3 and TRBJ2-1; 10 nucleotides match TRBD2. The CDR3 contains 15 residues. Germline CDR1 MNHEY, CDR2 SVGEGT. V shed 6 bases and J 5 bases; nucleotides not matched to a gene: 7. CDR3 protein: CASRISGRPHNEQFF. CDR3 in DNA: TGTGCCAGCAGGATTAGCGGGAGGCCCCACAATGAGCAGTTCTTC.